A single sample is the source of the 10 T cell receptor beta chains below, sequenced in a study of regulatory T cells in long-lasting Graves disease. Time point given: newly diagnosed GD, antithyroid drugs for less than 3 months. TCR sequences were obtained from RNA taken from PBMCs. The authors built TCR beta libraries using iRepertoire HTBI primers and Arm-PCR of CDR3 regions. TCRdb re-called the multiplex PCR reads through MiXCR, storing one row per CDR3 protein. The profile covers hundreds of thousands of distinct CDR3 sequences, with about 16% appearing a single time and 9.5% to 15% taken by the ten largest. This sample was shared with a second study, whose subject was T cells in Graves' hyperthyroidism and ophthalmopathy.

The input for sequencing was peripheral blood mononuclear cells (PBMCs), taken at new diagnosis, from a patient treated with antithyroid drugs. The receptors were gathered from a man aged 18 to 29 with Graves disease.

This chain connects TRBV6-1 to TRBJ2-7; D gene uncertain. The CDR3 sequence is 15 residues long. The germline gives CDR1 MNHNS, CDR2 SASEGT. V was pared by 7 bases and J by 5 bases, with 21 bases between. CDR3 nucleotides: TGTGCCAGCACCTCAGGACGTGGGTTCTTCGACGAGCAGTACTTC. Translated: CASTSGRGFFDEQYF.

This clonotype appeared many times. Written as DNA, the CDR3 is TGTGCCAGCACTCAAGGGGGATCATCCTACGAGCAGTACTTC. This gives the protein CASTQGGSSYEQYF. The chain has TRBV28 and TRBJ2-7; a possible D gene is TRBD1 (6 bases). This CDR3 has 14 amino acids. CDR1 MDHEN and CDR2 SYDVKM come from the germline V gene. Trimming took off 7 bases at V and 1 base at J, with 14 bases between the two ends.

The chain is built from TRBV7-2 and TRBJ2-1, with a tentative D call TRBD2 (5 bases). With 1 base removed from V and 7 bases from J, the gap between germline ends came to 11 bases. Germline V gene data show CDR1 as SGHTA and CDR2 as FQGNSA. This CDR3 contains 14 residues. The DNA of the CDR3 is TGTGCCAGCAGCTTAGTTACGGGATTGAATGAGCAGTTCTTC. This codes for CASSLVTGLNEQFF.

Only a few counts were recorded for this clonotype. The chain uses TRBV5-1 and TRBJ2-7; 7 nucleotides match TRBD1. Per the germline V gene, CDR1 is SGHRS and CDR2 is YFSETQ. The CDR3 length is 16 residues. J gave up 3 bases and V 0 bases, and 9 bases lay outside the gene matches. As DNA, the CDR3 is TGCGCCAGCAGCTTGGATGCCAAGGGGGCCAACTACGAGCAGTACTTC. The encoded protein is CASSLDAKGANYEQYF. The entire variable domain, with the rest obtained from reference TRBV5-1 and TRBJ2-7, is as follows: KAGVTQTPRYLIKTRGQQVTLSCSPISGHRSVSWYQQTPGQGLQFLFEYFSETQRNKGNFPGRFSGRQFSNSRSEMNVSTLELGDSALYLCASSLDAKGANYEQYFGPGTRLTVT.

The chain has TRBV6-5 and TRBJ2-2; D is uncertain. Germline CDR1 and CDR2: MNHEY and SVGAGI. With 0 bases removed from V and 3 bases from J, the gap between germline ends came to 5 bases. The length of the CDR3 is 14 residues. CDR3 nucleotide sequence: TGTGCCAGCAGTTACTCGATGGACACCGGGGAGCTGTTTTTT. Translation: CASSYSMDTGELFF.

This clonotype turned up a few times. V gene TRBV4-2 combines with J gene TRBJ2-1; D may correspond to TRBD1 or TRBD2 (6 bases each). Germline V lookup: CDR1 LGHNA, CDR2 YNFKEQ. V was clipped by 0 bases and J by 7 bases, with 19 bases between them. CDR3 length equals 17 residues. CDR3 residues: CASSQDLGPGAINEQFF. CDR3 DNA: TGTGCCAGCAGCCAAGATTTGGGTCCGGGGGCGATTAATGAGCAGTTCTTC.

This clonotype was seen repeatedly, ten times or more. V gene TRBV6-4 combines with J gene TRBJ2-5; 7 bases fit TRBD1. Per the germline V gene, CDR1 is MRHNA and CDR2 is SNTAGT. CDR3 length equals 15 residues. The trim removed 2 bases at V and 5 bases at J, leaving 8 bases unmatched. In nucleotides, the CDR3 is TGTGCCAGCAGTGACCGACAGGGATGCCGGGAGACCCAGTACTTC. It codes for CASSDRQGCRETQYF.

The chain uses TRBV3-1 and TRBJ2-1; tentative D call: TRBD2 (6 bases). V dropped 5 bases and J dropped 5 bases, with 13 bases sitting between them. Germline-derived CDR1 and CDR2 are LGHDT and YNNKEL (reference sequence). The CDR3 extends over 14 amino acids. The CDR3 here is CASSNPGVHNEQFF. CDR3 nucleotide sequence: TGTGCCAGCAGCAACCCGGGAGTCCACAATGAGCAGTTCTTC.

The CDR3 spells CASSVNLPQSSGNTIYF. The DNA of the CDR3 is TGTGCCAGCAGTGTCAACTTGCCGCAAAGCTCTGGAAACACCATATATTTT. The chain is built from TRBV2 and TRBJ1-3; D gene uncertain. The germline gives CDR1 SNHLY, CDR2 FYNNEI. Trimming stripped 4 bases from V and 0 bases from J, with 16 bases between. The CDR3 extends over 17 amino acids.

This clonotype has more than one count but fewer than ten. The chain combines TRBV29-1 with TRBJ2-7; TRBD1 might be the D (5 bases). Germline V gives CDR1 SQVTM, CDR2 ANQGSEA. CDR3 size: 16 residues. Trimming pared 4 bases from V and 3 bases from J, leaving 22 bases between. CDR3 bases: TGCAGCGTTGCCCTGGGGCGAGCAAGAGAAGGCTACGAGCAGTACTTC. Protein: CSVALGRAREGYEQYF.